What follows are 11 T cell receptor beta chains derived from one specimen sequenced in a study of cytomegalovirus exposure and HLA in healthy donors. The primer mix had 60 Vbeta and 13 Jbeta primers. Sequenced by immunoSEQ multiplex PCR; TCRdb stores in-frame clones only, minus some. Found here are approximately 110,000 clones, 60% to 80% of them singletons; the top ten hold 2.6%. Sequencing was performed on PBMCs. The receptor set was obtained from a man in his fifties in good health and CMV-seropositive.

This chain links TRBV18 with TRBJ1-2; maybe TRBD1 (5 bases). CDR3 size: 14 residues. Per the germline V gene, CDR1 is KGHSH and CDR2 is LQKENI. Trimming took 4 bases from V and 8 from J, leaving 17 bases between them. CDR3 loop: CASSRRDGVGGYTF. The CDR3 coding sequence is TGTGCCAGCTCACGGAGGGACGGAGTAGGCGGCTACACCTTC.

The chain couples TRBV6-5 to TRBJ2-5; tentatively, D is TRBD2 (6 bases). Germline CDR1 and CDR2: MNHEY and SVGAGI. The CDR3 length is 15 residues. Trimming stripped 4 bases from V and 2 bases from J, with 14 bases between. Here the CDR3 DNA reads TGTGCCAGCAGTTTCCGGGACTCAAGGCAAGAGACCCAGTACTTC. Protein: CASSFRDSRQETQYF.

CDR3 sequence: CASSEGGLAGGKHYEQYF. The CDR3, as DNA: TGTGCCAGCAGTGAAGGCGGACTAGCGGGGGGGAAGCACTACGAGCAGTACTTC. V gene TRBV6-1 combines with J gene TRBJ2-7; TRBD2 matches 15 bases. With V trimmed by 1 base and J by 3 bases, 7 bases remained unmatched. This CDR3 is 18 amino acids long. Germline V gene data show CDR1 as MNHNS and CDR2 as SASEGT.

This chain connects TRBV5-1 to TRBJ2-5; D is possibly TRBD2 (7 bases). The tail of the sequence fits TRBJ2-7 better, so the J call may be wrong. The CDR3 is 15 residues long. The germline CDR1 and CDR2 sequences are SGHRS and YFSETQ. CDR3 sequence (DNA): TGCGCCAGCAGCTTTCGGGGGGCCCCGAACTACGAGCAGTACTTC. It translates to CASSFRGAPNYEQYF.

This rearrangement joins TRBV5-1 to TRBJ1-1; D possibly corresponds to TRBD1 (5 bases). Trimming shortened V by 2 bases and J by 0 bases, and 14 bases separated the two germline ends. The CDR3 totals 16 residues. Germline CDR1 and CDR2: SGHRS and YFSETQ. DNA of the CDR3: TGCGCCAGCAGCTTTCAACCGGACACTCTGAACACTGAAGCTTTCTTT. It is translated as CASSFQPDTLNTEAFF.

This chain connects TRBV5-1 to TRBJ1-5, with D hard to call. Looked up from germline, CDR1 is SGHRS and CDR2 is YFSETQ. The CDR3 contains 14 residues. With 0 bases removed from V and 4 bases from J, the gap between germline ends came to 8 bases. The CDR3: CASSLGQPNQPQHF. Written as DNA, the CDR3 is TGCGCCAGCAGCTTGGGACAACCGAATCAGCCCCAGCATTTT. Complete variable domain (other parts from reference TRBV5-1 and TRBJ1-5): KAGVTQTPRYLIKTRGQQVTLSCSPISGHRSVSWYQQTPGQGLQFLFEYFSETQRNKGNFPGRFSGRQFSNSRSEMNVSTLELGDSALYLCASSLGQPNQPQHFGDGTRLSIL.

This chain connects TRBV14 to TRBJ2-3; TRBD2 agrees at 8 bases. The CDR3 covers 15 residues. Germline V gives CDR1 SGHDN, CDR2 FVKESK. V was clipped by 5 bases and J by 0 bases; unmatched bases: 4. CDR3 bases: TGTGCCAGCAGCGTTACGGGGGGGAGCACAGATACGCAGTATTTT. This translates into CASSVTGGSTDTQYF. Looking up the rest from reference TRBV14 and TRBJ2-3 gives the full variable domain: EAGVTQFPSHSVIEKGQTVTLRCDPISGHDNLYWYRRVMGKEIKFLLHFVKESKQDESGMPNNRFLAERTGGTYSTLKVQPAELEDSGVYFCASSVTGGSTDTQYFGPGTRLTVL.

DNA of the CDR3: TGTGCCAGTACCCCCTGGGGGGGCGCGAACACCGGGGAGCTGTTTTTT. Translating it yields CASTPWGGANTGELFF. The chain carries TRBV19 and TRBJ2-2; D may be TRBD2 (7 bases). Trimming shortened V by 7 bases and J by 0 bases, and 15 bases separated the two germline ends. This CDR3 spans 16 amino acids. Looked up from germline, CDR1 is LNHDA and CDR2 is SQIVND (reference sequence).

The rearrangement joins TRBV7-2 to TRBJ2-7; 10 nucleotides align to TRBD2. The CDR3 length is 18 residues. Germline CDR1 reads SGHTA; CDR2 reads FQGNSA. Unmatched junction bases numbered 10, after V lost 2 bases and J lost 0 bases. The CDR3 here is CASSLTAPLAGVSYEQYF. DNA of the CDR3: TGTGCCAGCAGCTTAACTGCCCCTCTAGCGGGGGTCTCCTACGAGCAGTACTTC.

The chain recombines TRBV2 with TRBJ2-3; tentative D call: TRBD1 (7 bases). Trimming left V 8 bases short and J 5 bases short, with 11 bases between. Germline CDR1 reads SNHLY; CDR2 reads FYNNEI. The CDR3 loop spans 12 amino acids. The CDR3 is CASRQGGDTQYF. The DNA for the CDR3 is TGTGCCAGCCGTCAGGGGGGAGATACGCAGTATTTT.

This clone was recorded a few times. The chain joins TRBV4-1 to TRBJ2-5; maybe TRBD2 (6 bases). The CDR3 runs to 16 residues. Germline CDR1 and CDR2: MGHRA and YSYEKL. The V and J ends lost 4 bases and 3 bases respectively, with 18 bases between them. The CDR3 reads CASSPSGRGLEETQYF. CDR3 nucleotide sequence: TGCGCCAGCAGCCCCTCCGGGCGGGGATTAGAAGAGACCCAGTACTTC.